Each of the 30 T cell receptor beta chains below was sequenced from the same sample in a study of sequential checkpoint blockade in melanoma. Sample treatment: randomized to nivolumab then ipilimumab (arm A) or the reverse (arm B). Sequenced by immunoSEQ multiplex PCR; TCRdb stores in-frame clones only, minus some. The sample lists about 18,000 clones; roughly 74% were seen once. The sequences come from CD8+ T cells sorted from blood (inferred from file names), collected from a patient given nivolumab and ipilimumab in sequence. The receptors were sampled from a human donor with melanoma.

This clone was seen only a few times. The rearrangement links TRBV28 to TRBJ2-7; TRBD2 aligns across 9 bases. V was clipped by 6 bases and J by 2 bases; unmatched bases: 8. Germline V gene data show CDR1 as MDHEN and CDR2 as SYDVKM. This CDR3 contains 15 residues. The CDR3 bases are TGTGCCAGCAGCTTTGGGCCTAGCGGGACCTACGAGCAGTACTTC. Amino acid sequence: CASSFGPSGTYEQYF. The entire variable domain, with the rest obtained from reference TRBV28 and TRBJ2-7, is as follows: DVKVTQSSRYLVKRTGEKVFLECVQDMDHENMFWYRQDPGLGLRLIYFSYDVKMKEKGDIPEGYSVSREKKERFSLILESASTNQTSMYLCASSFGPSGTYEQYFGPGTRLTVT.

Comment on this clone: The junction differs from germline at one of its ends, possibly a read error. Other nucleotide sequences in the sample specify the same CDR3. This chain uses TRBV4-1 with TRBJ1-1, with D possibly being TRBD1 (6 bases). The CDR3 extends over 14 amino acids. CDR1 is MGHRA, CDR2 YSYEKL, per germline. The CDR3 loop is CASSHSGGRDEAFF. In DNA, the CDR3 is TGTGCCAGCAGCCATAGCGGGGGGCGGGATGAAGCTTTCTTT.

The CDR3 is CASSDLGDRESGELFF. As DNA, the CDR3 is TGTGCCAGCAGTGATTTAGGGGACAGGGAATCCGGGGAGCTGTTTTTT. The chain links TRBV6-4 to TRBJ2-2; TRBD1 matches 9 bases. Germline V lookup: CDR1 MRHNA, CDR2 SNTAGT. The CDR3 has 16 amino acids. V lost 3 bases and J lost 6; bases outside the gene matches: 8.

This clone has a handful of counts. The rearrangement links TRBV10-3 to TRBJ2-7; D is uncertain. The V gene lost 6 bases and the J gene lost 3 bases, with 9 bases spanning the gap. The CDR3 length is 12 residues. Germline assignment: CDR1 ENHRY and CDR2 SYGVKD. This chain's CDR3 is CAIRAENYEQYF. CDR3 sequence (DNA): TGTGCCATCAGGGCGGAGAACTACGAGCAGTACTTC.

The chain links TRBV10-1 to TRBJ2-1; 7 bases align to TRBD2. V shed 2 bases, J shed 2 bases, and the junction held 6 bases outside the gene matches. Germline CDR1 and CDR2: WNHNN and SYGVQD (reference sequence). The length of the CDR3 is 16 residues. This chain's CDR3 is CASSEERGGTYNEQFF. CDR3 nucleotide sequence: TGCGCCAGCAGTGAGGAGCGGGGTGGTACCTACAATGAGCAGTTCTTC.

J is TRBJ2-1 and V is TRBV12-5; TRBD2 agrees at 7 bases. CDR1 and CDR2 from the germline V gene are LGHNT and FRNRAP. J lost 6 bases, V lost 5 bases, and 7 bases had no gene match. The CDR3 has 14 amino acids. Here the CDR3 DNA reads TGTGCTAGTGGTCCTTCTAGCGGAAGCAATGAGCAGTTCTTC. Residues: CASGPSSGSNEQFF.

The V and J genes are TRBV19 and TRBJ2-7; D remains unclear. CDR3 length: 12 residues. V was pared by 10 bases and J by 0 bases, with 10 bases between. The germline V gene has CDR1 LNHDA and CDR2 SQIVND (reference sequence). CDR3 DNA: TGTGCCACTGCGGTCGGCTCCTACGAGCAGTACTTC. Translation gives CATAVGSYEQYF.

The V and J genes are TRBV27 and TRBJ2-7, with D perhaps matching TRBD1 (6 bases). The length of the CDR3 is 16 residues. Trimming shortened V by 3 bases and J by 5 bases, and 20 bases separated the two germline ends. Germline V CDR1 and CDR2: MNHEY, SMNVEV (reference sequence). For the CDR3, the DNA is TGTGCCAGCAGTTTTAGTGGGGACACCGGCAGGGACGAGCAGTACTTC. Its protein is CASSFSGDTGRDEQYF.

The CDR3 bases are TGTGCCAGTAGCCCAGGGGGAGGTTACAATGAGCAGTTCTTC. Translated, it gives CASSPGGGYNEQFF. The V gene is TRBV19, the J gene TRBJ2-1, with D maybe TRBD1 (7 bases). The V end was cut by 6 bases, the J end by 4 bases, with 13 bases between. CDR1 and CDR2 (germline): LNHDA, SQIVND (reference sequence). This CDR3 region has 14 residues.

The chain recombines TRBV5-6 with TRBJ2-1; no definite D call. The germline gives CDR1 SGHDT, CDR2 YYEEEE. With 1 base removed from V and 9 bases from J, the gap between germline ends came to 11 bases. CDR3 length equals 13 residues. For the CDR3, the DNA is TGTGCCAGCAGCTTGTTCGGAGTGGTTGAGCAGTTCTTC. It specifies CASSLFGVVEQFF.

This clone was seen a few times. V usage is TRBV5-6 and J usage is TRBJ2-7, with D possibly being TRBD1 (6 bases). The CDR3 contains 15 residues. V was trimmed by 0 bases and J by 2 bases, leaving 12 bases between them. CDR1 and CDR2 (germline): SGHDT, YYEEEE. As DNA, the CDR3 is TGTGCCAGCAGCTTGGCGGCAGGGGTCGCCTACGAGCAGTACTTC. Protein product: CASSLAAGVAYEQYF.

The chain employs TRBV30 and TRBJ2-1; tentatively, D is TRBD1 (5 bases). Trimming left V 8 bases short and J 6 bases short, with 11 bases between. The CDR3 contains 11 residues. Germline V lookup: CDR1 GTSNPN, CDR2 SVGIG (reference sequence). The CDR3, as DNA: TGTGCCGGAGAGACAGCCAATGAGCAGTTCTTC. This codes for CAGETANEQFF.

The chain couples TRBV15 to TRBJ1-3; 7 bases agree with TRBD1. Germline V gives CDR1 LNHNV, CDR2 YYDKDF (reference sequence). The junction had 12 bases not matched to a gene; V was cut back by 2 bases and J by 8 bases. CDR3 length: 16 amino acids. The CDR3 region is CATSRPPDRREDTIYF. The CDR3 DNA reads TGTGCCACCAGCAGACCCCCGGACAGGAGGGAGGACACCATATATTTT.

This clone was seen a handful of times. The same CDR3 can be traced to other DNA sequences in this sample. The rearrangement joins TRBV27 to TRBJ2-3; perhaps TRBD1 as D (6 bases). Germline-derived CDR1 and CDR2 are MNHEY and SMNVEV (reference sequence). The V end was cut by 5 bases, the J end by 1 base, with 31 bases between. The CDR3 totals 21 residues. The CDR3 spells CASSPLYRDIKFPGGTDTQYF. CDR3 DNA: TGTGCCAGCAGTCCCCTTTACCGGGACATTAAATTCCCCGGTGGCACAGATACGCAGTATTTT.

This clone occurred once. The V and J genes are TRBV6-1 and TRBJ2-3; TRBD2 aligns across 16 bases. The CDR3 spans 15 residues. Germline V CDR1 and CDR2: MNHNS, SASEGT. Losses at the gene ends were 7 bases for V and 4 bases for J; bases not matched to a gene: 2. CDR3 amino acids: CASKGTSGGADTQYF. The CDR3 nucleotides read TGTGCCAGCAAGGGGACTAGCGGGGGGGCAGATACGCAGTATTTT.

This clone was seen a few times. This chain connects TRBV7-9 to TRBJ2-1; 8 bases line up with TRBD1. After removal of 3 bases from V and 4 bases from J, the junction contained 17 bases not matched to a gene. The germline V gene has CDR1 SEHNR and CDR2 FQNEAQ (reference sequence). The CDR3 spans 19 residues. CDR3 sequence: CASSFTGTGILSAYNEQFF. The CDR3 nucleotides read TGTGCCAGCAGCTTTACCGGGACAGGAATTCTCTCTGCTTACAATGAGCAGTTCTTC.

In this sample, this clone turned up a few times. The chain uses TRBV6-4 and TRBJ2-1; TRBD2 matches 8 bases. CDR1 is MRHNA, CDR2 SNTAGT, per germline. The CDR3 extends over 18 amino acids. V lost 0 bases, J lost 7 bases, and 14 bases stayed unmatched. CDR3 in amino acids: CASSDSPGSGGAENEQFF. CDR3 nucleotide sequence: TGTGCCAGCAGTGACTCCCCCGGTTCCGGGGGGGCGGAGAATGAGCAGTTCTTC.

The V call is TRBV15, the J call TRBJ1-1; 7 bases map to TRBD1. This CDR3 spans 15 amino acids. V trimming: 0 bases; J trimming: 8 bases; junction bases outside the gene matches: 9. Germline CDR1 and CDR2: LNHNV and YYDKDF (reference sequence). CDR3 bases: TGTGCCACCAGCAGAGAAACAGGGGATTCGGGGGAAGCTTTCTTT. It yields the protein CATSRETGDSGEAFF.

This clone was seen a handful of times. The chain links TRBV7-8 to TRBJ1-1, with D possibly being TRBD1 (6 bases). The CDR3 has 12 residues. Trimming removed 5 bases from V and 10 bases from J, with 14 bases in between. The germline V gene has CDR1 SGHVS and CDR2 FQNEAQ. The CDR3 DNA follows: TGTGCCAGCAGCGCTAACAGGGTCTCAGCTTTCTTT. It codes for CASSANRVSAFF.

This clone came up a few times. J is TRBJ2-7 and V is TRBV19, with 9 positions matching TRBD2. The V segment lost 2 bases and the J segment 3 bases; nucleotides outside the gene matches: 11. Germline-derived CDR1 and CDR2 are LNHDA and SQIVND (reference sequence). This CDR3 contains 17 residues. CDR3 protein: CASSILFSGSSNYEQYF. For the CDR3, the DNA is TGTGCCAGTAGTATACTATTTAGCGGGAGTTCTAACTACGAGCAGTACTTC.

The V and J genes are TRBV7-9 and TRBJ2-1, with a weak D call TRBD1 (5 bases). Trimming took off 5 bases at V and 7 bases at J, with 9 bases between the two ends. CDR1 and CDR2 (germline): SEHNR, FQNEAQ (reference sequence). The CDR3 extends over 12 amino acids. The CDR3 DNA reads TGTGCCAGCAGCCCGGACACTAATGAGCAGTTCTTC. It is translated as CASSPDTNEQFF.

This clone was counted a few times. This sequence joins TRBV9 and TRBJ2-5, with a possible D match to TRBD2 (7 bases). The germline V gene has CDR1 SGDLS and CDR2 YYNGEE. The CDR3 covers 18 residues. With 3 bases removed from V and 5 bases from J, the gap between germline ends came to 26 bases. The chain's CDR3 is CASSDSIKDGGAQETQYF. The CDR3 region has the DNA TGTGCCAGCAGCGATTCCATAAAAGATGGGGGGGCCCAGGAGACCCAGTACTTC.

This clone was counted a single time. The chain employs TRBV6-6 and TRBJ1-1; D is undetermined. The CDR3 has 13 amino acids. V was pared by 0 bases and J by 6 bases, with 8 bases between. Germline-derived CDR1 and CDR2 are MNHNY and SVGAGI (reference sequence). This chain's CDR3 is CASSYSMGAEAFF. The CDR3 DNA sequence: TGTGCCAGCAGTTACTCTATGGGAGCTGAAGCTTTCTTT.

The genes are TRBV29-1 and TRBJ2-1; D uncertain. Trimming shortened V by 7 bases and J by 0 bases, and 10 bases separated the two germline ends. Germline CDR1 SQVTM, CDR2 ANQGSEA. The CDR3 covers 13 residues. The CDR3 bases are TGCAGCGCTTTAGCTTCCTCCTACAATGAGCAGTTCTTC. It encodes CSALASSYNEQFF.

The chain uses TRBV9 and TRBJ1-5; D ambiguous. Germline CDR1 is SGDLS and CDR2 is YYNGEE. This CDR3 region has 15 residues. V lost 0 bases to trimming and J lost 4 bases, with 11 bases between them. CDR3 bases: TGTGCCAGCAGCGTAGATGGAGGATTAAATCAGCCCCAGCATTTT. It encodes CASSVDGGLNQPQHF.

The J gene is TRBJ2-5, the V gene TRBV7-7, with 7 bases aligning to TRBD2. This CDR3 has 16 residues. Germline CDR1 SSHAT, CDR2 FNYEAQ (reference sequence). J was trimmed by 5 bases and V by 5 bases; bases with no gene match: 14. For the CDR3, the DNA is TGTGCCAGCAGCGAAACCCTAGCGGATGGGCGGGAGACCCAGTACTTC. Encoded protein: CASSETLADGRETQYF. The whole variable domain, remainder taken from reference TRBV7-7 and TRBJ2-5, is GAGVSQSPRYKVTKRGQDVTLRCDPISSHATLYWYQQALGQGPEFLTYFNYEAQPDKSGLPSDRFSAERPEGSISTLTIQRTEQRDSAMYRCASSETLADGRETQYFGPGTRLLVL.

The rearrangement uses TRBV25-1 and TRBJ2-3; 7 bases map to TRBD2. V trimming: 4 bases; J trimming: 5 bases; junction bases outside the gene matches: 12. Germline V lookup: CDR1 MGHDK, CDR2 SYGVNS. The CDR3 totals 16 residues. The CDR3, as DNA: TGTGCCAGCAGTGGATTAGCGGGTCCCTTGGAAGATACGCAGTATTTT. Its protein product is CASSGLAGPLEDTQYF.

The rearrangement joins TRBV5-1 to TRBJ2-5; D uncertain. Germline V gene lookup returns CDR1 SGHRS and CDR2 YFSETQ. Trimming stripped 4 bases from V and 1 base from J, with 5 bases between. CDR3 length equals 12 residues. The CDR3, as DNA: TGCGCCAGCAGCCACATCCAAGAGACCCAGTACTTC. Translated, it gives CASSHIQETQYF.

This sequence joins TRBV27 and TRBJ2-2, with D uncertain. This CDR3 contains 15 residues. Per germline, CDR1 MNHEY and CDR2 SMNVEV (reference sequence). Trimming removed 7 bases at V and 0 bases at J, with 12 bases between. CDR3 in amino acids: CASMVFRTNTGELFF. The DNA for the CDR3 is TGTGCCAGCATGGTTTTCAGAACGAACACCGGGGAGCTGTTTTTT.

This clone is a singleton in its sample. This rearrangement joins TRBV9 to TRBJ2-2; 9 nucleotides line up with TRBD1. This CDR3 region has 15 residues. CDR1 and CDR2 (germline): SGDLS, YYNGEE. Losses at the gene ends were 0 bases for V and 7 bases for J; bases not matched to a gene: 4. The CDR3 DNA is TGTGCCAGCAGCGTAGCTTCGACAGGGGGCGGGGAGCTGTTTTTT. Protein: CASSVASTGGGELFF.